This T cell receptor beta chain originates from a study of identical twins. V was cut by 3 bases and J by 2 bases, with 15 bases left in between. CDR1 is DFQATT and CDR2 is SNEGSKA in the germline V gene (reference sequence). The CDR3 sequence is 15 residues long. A universal primer site was added by template switching, and unique molecular identifiers were carried by the cDNA. TCRdb re-derived calls from the 5' RACE reads in MiXCR, one entry per CDR3 protein. The data hold 1.5 million to 2 million distinct CDR3 sequences, with roughly 35% observed a single time. V is TRBV20-1 and J is TRBJ2-3; TRBD2 might be the D (6 bases). This TCR was sampled from a newborn girl in good health. The sample was cord blood. CDR3 nucleotide sequence: TGCAGTGCTAGGGCGTTAGGAGGGTACACAGATACGCAGTATTTT. Translating gives CSARALGGYTDTQYF.